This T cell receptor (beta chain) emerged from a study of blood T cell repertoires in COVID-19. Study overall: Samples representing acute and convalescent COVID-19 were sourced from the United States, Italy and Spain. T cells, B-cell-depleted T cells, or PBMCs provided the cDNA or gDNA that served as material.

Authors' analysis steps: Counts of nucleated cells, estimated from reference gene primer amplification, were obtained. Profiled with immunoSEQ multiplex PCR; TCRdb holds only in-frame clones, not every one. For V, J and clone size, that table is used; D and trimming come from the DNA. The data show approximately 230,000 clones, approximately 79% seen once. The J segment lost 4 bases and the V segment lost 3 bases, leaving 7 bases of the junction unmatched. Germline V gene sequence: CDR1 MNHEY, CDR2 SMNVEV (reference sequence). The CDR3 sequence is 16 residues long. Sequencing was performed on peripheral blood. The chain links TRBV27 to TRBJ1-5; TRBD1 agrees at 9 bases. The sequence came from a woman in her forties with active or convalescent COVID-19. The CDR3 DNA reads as TGTGCCAGCAGTTTTTCCGGGACAGGGCAGAATCAGCCCCAGCATTTT. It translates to CASSFSGTGQNQPQHF.